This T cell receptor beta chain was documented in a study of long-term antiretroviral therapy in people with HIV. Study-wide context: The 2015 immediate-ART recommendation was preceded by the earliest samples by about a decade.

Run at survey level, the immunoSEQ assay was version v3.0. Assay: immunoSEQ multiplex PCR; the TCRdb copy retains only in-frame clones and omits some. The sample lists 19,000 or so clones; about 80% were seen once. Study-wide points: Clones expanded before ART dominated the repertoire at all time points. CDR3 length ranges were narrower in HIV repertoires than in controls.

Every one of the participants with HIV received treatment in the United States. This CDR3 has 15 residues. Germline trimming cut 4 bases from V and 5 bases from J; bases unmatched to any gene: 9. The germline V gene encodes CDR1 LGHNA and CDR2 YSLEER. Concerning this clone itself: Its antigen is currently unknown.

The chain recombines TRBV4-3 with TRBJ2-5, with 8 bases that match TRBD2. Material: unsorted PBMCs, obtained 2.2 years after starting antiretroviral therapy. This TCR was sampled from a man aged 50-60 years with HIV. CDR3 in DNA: TGCGCCAGCAGCCCATCGGGACTAGACGGGGAGACCCAGTACTTC. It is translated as CASSPSGLDGETQYF.